The source of this T cell receptor (beta chain) is a study of breast tumors, draining lymph nodes, adjacent tissues. Findings and caveats of the study: Tumor repertoires ranked between lymph nodes and nontumor tissue in diversity, with V and J gene preferences.

Breast cancer patients provided tissue from their axillary draining lymph nodes. TCRdb fed the multiplex PCR reads into MiXCR, producing one record per CDR3 protein. This table has 140,000 to 150,000 distinct CDR3 sequences, approximately 30% appearing once. Turning to this clonotype: Its antigen is undetermined. This may stem from a read error, because a much larger clone lies one nucleotide away.

The specimen was axillary lymph node tissue. This TCR was sampled from a female donor with breast cancer. Some clones in this sample may be carry-over from other donors' samples.

The CDR3 DNA reads TGTGCCAGCAGCTTGGCGAGGGCACAGGGGCAAGAGACCCAGTACTTC. Protein product: CASSLARAQGQETQYF. This sequence joins TRBV5-4 and TRBJ2-5; TRBD1 agrees at 7 bases. After removal of 0 bases from V and 2 bases from J, the junction contained 7 bases not matched to a gene. Germline CDR1 and CDR2: SGHNT and YYREEE (reference sequence). This CDR3 region has 16 residues. Based on the CDR3 plus reference TRBV5-4 and TRBJ2-5, the full variable domain is ETGVTQSPTHLIKTRGQQVTLRCSSQSGHNTVSWYQQALGQGPQFIFQYYREEENGRGNFPPRFSGLQFPNYSSELNVNALELDDSALYLCASSLARAQGQETQYFGPGTRLLVL.